These T cell receptor beta chains were read from a single sample in a study of Graves' ophthalmopathy and Graves' hyperthyroidism. TCRdb processed the multiplex PCR reads anew with MiXCR; each CDR3 protein has one entry. The sample consists of around 600,000 distinct CDR3 sequences, approximately 39% of them appearing once. The sequenced sample consisted of peripheral blood. All receptors derive from an adult man with Graves' ophthalmopathy. The CDR3 runs from the conserved cysteine through the conserved F or W. Fields, in order: clone size, V gene, D gene, J gene, CDR3 protein. D genes are given only for firm matches. Size values are once, few and many counts, or a class for expanded clones, and some rows have none.

clone size: -
V gene: TRBV20-1
D gene: -
J gene: TRBJ1-5
CDR3 protein: CSARGTVNQPQHF

clone size: -
V gene: TRBV7-9
D gene: TRBD2
J gene: TRBJ2-7
CDR3 protein: CASSLGSGLAGFEQYF

clone size: many
V gene: TRBV24-1
D gene: TRBD1
J gene: TRBJ2-2
CDR3 protein: CATSDYGTVTGELFF

clone size: -
V gene: TRBV6-1
D gene: -
J gene: TRBJ2-5
CDR3 protein: CASSEGTTQETQYF

clone size: -
V gene: TRBV2
D gene: -
J gene: TRBJ1-4
CDR3 protein: CASTPFRGEKLFF

clone size: -
V gene: TRBV5-1
D gene: -
J gene: TRBJ1-1
CDR3 protein: CASSLLEGAEAFF

clone size: many
V gene: TRBV20-1
D gene: -
J gene: TRBJ1-2
CDR3 protein: CSAGNLDQRGYTF

clone size: many
V gene: TRBV5-1
D gene: -
J gene: TRBJ2-5
CDR3 protein: CASSFGTVQETQYF

clone size: -
V gene: TRBV15
D gene: -
J gene: -
CDR3 protein: CATSKRPGIQYF

clone size: -
V gene: TRBV29-1
D gene: TRBD1
J gene: TRBJ1-1
CDR3 protein: CSVEDRQIDEASF

clone size: -
V gene: TRBV7-9
D gene: -
J gene: TRBJ1-3
CDR3 protein: CASSRQSQGSGNTIYF

clone size: -
V gene: TRBV10-3
D gene: TRBD2
J gene: TRBJ2-5
CDR3 protein: CAISESGLAGVASETQYF

clone size: -
V gene: TRBV20-1
D gene: TRBD2
J gene: TRBJ2-5
CDR3 protein: CSARRGGGAETQYF

clone size: -
V gene: TRBV29-1
D gene: TRBD1
J gene: TRBJ2-7
CDR3 protein: CSVDGQGAYDQYF

clone size: once
V gene: TRBV4-1
D gene: -
J gene: TRBJ2-6
CDR3 protein: CASSQVPGANVLTF

clone size: many
V gene: TRBV10-3
D gene: -
J gene: TRBJ1-2
CDR3 protein: CAISESRGFGGYTF

clone size: -
V gene: TRBV11-2
D gene: -
J gene: TRBJ1-4
CDR3 protein: CASSLNPGSNEKLFF

clone size: -
V gene: TRBV12-3/TRBV12-4
D gene: -
J gene: TRBJ2-5
CDR3 protein: CASTMGGGAKTQYF

clone size: -
V gene: TRBV15
D gene: -
J gene: TRBJ1-5
CDR3 protein: CATRGSAQPQHF

clone size: many
V gene: TRBV5-1
D gene: TRBD1
J gene: TRBJ1-1
CDR3 protein: CASSLVGTGRTEAFF

clone size: many
V gene: TRBV10-2
D gene: -
J gene: TRBJ2-7
CDR3 protein: CASSEFQGGYEQYF

clone size: -
V gene: TRBV2
D gene: -
J gene: TRBJ1-3
CDR3 protein: CASSEGSDGNTIYF

clone size: many
V gene: TRBV29-1
D gene: -
J gene: TRBJ1-5
CDR3 protein: CSVEDWPQHF

clone size: -
V gene: TRBV29-1
D gene: TRBD1
J gene: TRBJ1-1
CDR3 protein: CSAATGLNTEAFF

clone size: -
V gene: TRBV12-3/TRBV12-4
D gene: -
J gene: TRBJ2-3
CDR3 protein: CASSSNTASTDTQYF

clone size: -
V gene: TRBV6-2/TRBV6-3
D gene: TRBD2
J gene: TRBJ2-5
CDR3 protein: CASSHAGLIQETQYF

clone size: -
V gene: TRBV9
D gene: TRBD2
J gene: TRBJ2-2
CDR3 protein: CASSVGTSGGGELFF

clone size: few
V gene: TRBV9
D gene: -
J gene: TRBJ2-2
CDR3 protein: CASSETGRGTGELFF

clone size: once
V gene: TRBV29-1
D gene: -
J gene: TRBJ1-2
CDR3 protein: CSVEDPGEGYGYTF

clone size: -
V gene: TRBV20-1
D gene: -
J gene: TRBJ2-7
CDR3 protein: CSATGGLAEAYEQYF

clone size: -
V gene: TRBV19
D gene: -
J gene: TRBJ2-2
CDR3 protein: CASSIDGKGRTNTGELFF

clone size: -
V gene: TRBV7-9
D gene: -
J gene: TRBJ2-6
CDR3 protein: CASSLANWKANVPIF

clone size: many
V gene: TRBV7-9
D gene: TRBD2
J gene: TRBJ2-7
CDR3 protein: CASSSRGGFDEQYF

clone size: once
V gene: TRBV7-9
D gene: TRBD1
J gene: TRBJ2-5
CDR3 protein: CASSLDGTGGAETQYF

clone size: few
V gene: TRBV7-2
D gene: TRBD1
J gene: TRBJ1-6
CDR3 protein: CASSLDRTGYQPLHF

clone size: few
V gene: TRBV12-5
D gene: -
J gene: TRBJ2-7
CDR3 protein: CASGGQGRYEQYF

clone size: -
V gene: TRBV11-2
D gene: -
J gene: TRBJ2-5
CDR3 protein: CASRPTRVQETQYF

clone size: many
V gene: TRBV6-5
D gene: TRBD2
J gene: TRBJ2-5
CDR3 protein: CASSYPTSGQETQYF

clone size: few
V gene: TRBV6-6
D gene: -
J gene: TRBJ2-7
CDR3 protein: CASSYSENRHYEQYF

clone size: -
V gene: TRBV5-4
D gene: TRBD1
J gene: TRBJ2-5
CDR3 protein: CASSQVGGDRRTQYF

clone size: few
V gene: TRBV13
D gene: -
J gene: TRBJ1-4
CDR3 protein: CASSPRGVAGKLFF

clone size: -
V gene: TRBV7-8
D gene: TRBD1
J gene: TRBJ1-2
CDR3 protein: CASSHSIPGTGYGYTF

clone size: -
V gene: TRBV11-2
D gene: -
J gene: TRBJ1-1
CDR3 protein: CASWGGRGTNTEAFF

clone size: once
V gene: TRBV19
D gene: -
J gene: TRBJ1-1
CDR3 protein: CAWSEQVEAFF

clone size: many
V gene: TRBV20-1
D gene: -
J gene: TRBJ2-7
CDR3 protein: CSADTAYEQYF

clone size: many
V gene: TRBV2
D gene: -
J gene: TRBJ1-2
CDR3 protein: CASKTQLLNYGYTF

clone size: -
V gene: TRBV7-2
D gene: TRBD1
J gene: TRBJ1-3
CDR3 protein: CASSRDRDSGNTIYF

clone size: -
V gene: TRBV11-1
D gene: TRBD1
J gene: TRBJ2-1
CDR3 protein: CASSPGQGWEQFF